Shown below are 21 T cell receptor beta chains from a single sample sequenced in a study of control samples from healthy donors and cancer patients. The table came from immunoSEQ multiplex PCR; TCRdb's copy has only in-frame clones and leaves some out. The sample lists approximately 100,000 clones, around 88% occurring once. The specimen was blood. These receptors were taken from a woman between 50 and 59 years old in good health.

The chain carries TRBV5-4 and TRBJ1-2, with a weak D call TRBD1 (6 bases). Germline assignment: CDR1 SGHNT and CDR2 YYREEE (reference sequence). CDR3 length: 14 amino acids. The V gene lost 2 bases and the J gene lost 4 bases, with 12 bases spanning the gap. In DNA form, the CDR3 reads TGTGCCAGCAGCTTCGACAGGTCTATCTATGGCTACACCTTC. Amino acids: CASSFDRSIYGYTF.

The chain combines TRBV5-6 with TRBJ2-1; TRBD2 matches 9 bases. The J segment lost 0 bases and the V segment lost 3 bases, leaving 4 bases of the junction unmatched. Germline values: CDR1 SGHDT, CDR2 YYEEEE. CDR3 length: 16 residues. CDR3 region: CASSSYSGSSYNEQFF. DNA for the CDR3: TGTGCCAGCAGCTCTTATAGCGGGAGCTCCTACAATGAGCAGTTCTTC.

This sequence joins TRBV7-8 and TRBJ2-5, with a weak D call TRBD1 (6 bases). V was pared by 5 bases and J by 2 bases, with 12 bases between. Germline V gene data show CDR1 as SGHVS and CDR2 as FQNEAQ. The CDR3 covers 14 residues. CDR3 residues: CASSPYRDQETQYF. The CDR3 region has the DNA TGTGCCAGCAGCCCCTACAGGGATCAAGAGACCCAGTACTTC.

CDR3 region: CASSLSFVDTQYF. The CDR3 DNA follows: TGTGCCAGCAGCTTATCTTTTGTAGATACGCAGTATTTT. This chain connects TRBV11-2 to TRBJ2-3; D uncertain. Trimming removed 2 bases from V and 5 bases from J, with 8 bases in between. Germline lookup yields CDR1 SGHAT and CDR2 FQNNGV. The CDR3 has 13 residues.

The V call is TRBV6-5, the J call TRBJ2-7; tentative D call: TRBD1 (6 bases). Trimming stripped 4 bases from V and 2 bases from J, with 12 bases between. The CDR3 runs 14 residues. Germline lookup yields CDR1 MNHEY and CDR2 SVGAGI. The CDR3 region is CASSLDRPPYEQYF. CDR3 DNA sequence: TGTGCCAGCAGTTTAGACAGGCCTCCCTACGAGCAGTACTTC.

This sequence joins TRBV2 and TRBJ2-7; no clear D gene. Trimming left V 3 bases short and J 2 bases short, with 14 bases between. CDR3 size: 15 residues. The V gene's germline CDR1 is SNHLY and CDR2 FYNNEI. The DNA for the CDR3 is TGTGCCAGCAGTGACTTTACCCTCCGGCCCTACGAGCAGTACTTC. It is translated as CASSDFTLRPYEQYF.

The rearrangement uses TRBV25-1 and TRBJ2-7, with D perhaps TRBD2 (5 bases). CDR3 length: 12 residues. Trimming left V 5 bases short and J 7 bases short, with 12 bases between. CDR1 is MGHDK, CDR2 SYGVNS, per germline. The CDR3 DNA reads TGTGCCAGCAGTAACGGGATGGGGGAGCAGTACGTC. Translated: CASSNGMGEQYV.

This clone was detected only once. The rearrangement uses TRBV5-6 and TRBJ1-1; D remains unclear. The CDR3 extends over 12 amino acids. V was cut by 0 bases and J by 2 bases, with 2 bases left in between. CDR1 is SGHDT, CDR2 YYEEEE, per germline. The CDR3 reads CASSLVNTEAFF. The CDR3 nucleotides read TGTGCCAGCAGCTTGGTTAACACTGAAGCTTTCTTT.

J is TRBJ2-1 and V is TRBV15; possible D gene TRBD1, 6 bases. Germline loops: CDR1 LNHNV, CDR2 YYDKDF (reference sequence). This CDR3 spans 14 amino acids. Trimming took 0 bases from V and 15 from J, leaving 18 bases between them. CDR3 sequence: CATSREGRGGSVFF. CDR3 DNA: TGTGCCACCAGCAGAGAGGGCCGAGGGGGATCGGTGTTCTTC.

The V gene is TRBV3-1 (or the pseudogene TRBV3-2), the J gene TRBJ2-3; 7 bases agree with TRBD2. The CDR3 is 18 residues long. Germline CDR1 and CDR2: LGHDT and YNNKEL (reference sequence). With V trimmed by 4 bases and J by 2 bases, 15 bases remained unmatched. The CDR3 is CASSPSFTGGGFTDTQYF. The CDR3 region has the DNA TGTGCCAGCAGCCCCTCGTTCACTGGGGGGGGGTTCACAGATACGCAGTATTTT.

This clone was detected only once. The chain uses TRBV24-1 and TRBJ1-2, with a weak D call TRBD1 (6 bases). The CDR3 totals 14 residues. V shed 1 base and J shed 5 bases, with 10 bases lying between them. Germline V gene data show CDR1 as KGHDR and CDR2 as SFDVKD. CDR3 bases: TGTGCCACCAGTGATTTCACAGGGAGGTATGGCTACACCTTC. This codes for CATSDFTGRYGYTF.

This clone was picked up one time. The chain joins TRBV29-1 to TRBJ1-1; D may be TRBD1 (5 bases). This CDR3 comprises 13 residues. V lost 6 bases to trimming and J lost 6 bases, with 17 bases between them. CDR1 is SQVTM, CDR2 ANQGSEA, per germline. Here the CDR3 DNA reads TGCAGCGTATCCGGGACCTTGACCCCTGAAGCTTTCTTT. Translating gives CSVSGTLTPEAFF.

V and J are TRBV7-6 and TRBJ2-1; 7 positions match TRBD1. Trimming cost V 1 base and J 3 bases; bases outside gene matches: 3. Germline V gives CDR1 SGHVS, CDR2 FNYEAQ. The CDR3 runs 15 residues. The CDR3: CASSLVGDSYNEQFF. CDR3 DNA: TGTGCCAGCAGCTTAGTAGGGGACAGCTACAATGAGCAGTTCTTC.

J is TRBJ2-1 and V is TRBV24-1; possible D gene TRBD2, 7 bases. V was shortened by 1 base and J by 9 bases, with 18 bases between the two germline ends. Looked up from germline, CDR1 is KGHDR and CDR2 is SFDVKD. This CDR3 comprises 16 residues. This chain's CDR3 is CATSDFKGEGLGEQFF. CDR3 nucleotide sequence: TGTGCCACCAGTGATTTTAAGGGGGAGGGCCTAGGTGAGCAGTTCTTC.

The CDR3 nucleotides read TGTGCCAGCAGCTTAGATGACGGGAGGAATGAGCAGTTCTTC. Translated: CASSLDDGRNEQFF. This rearrangement joins TRBV11-2 to TRBJ2-1, with 7 bases matching TRBD2. The ends lost 0 bases at V and 7 bases at J; junction bases unmatched: 3. The CDR3 has 14 amino acids. CDR1 SGHAT and CDR2 FQNNGV come from the germline V gene.

V and J are TRBV19 and TRBJ2-4; TRBD2 aligns across 8 bases. V gave up 4 bases and J gave up 1 base; unmatched junction bases: 18. The germline V gene has CDR1 LNHDA and CDR2 SQIVND (reference sequence). The CDR3 runs to 20 residues. The CDR3 reads CASSTTSGTRKLPAKNIQYF. The DNA for the CDR3 is TGTGCCAGTAGTACGACCTCCGGGACTAGAAAGCTTCCGGCCAAAAACATTCAGTACTTC.

The chain uses TRBV27 and TRBJ1-2; D is unclear. This CDR3 has 15 amino acids. Germline V gives CDR1 MNHEY, CDR2 SMNVEV (reference sequence). The V gene lost 0 bases and the J gene lost 2 bases, with 10 bases spanning the gap. The CDR3 sequence: CASSLSGIPNYGYTF. CDR3 bases: TGTGCCAGCAGTTTATCGGGTATCCCCAACTATGGCTACACCTTC.

The rearrangement joins TRBV24-1 to TRBJ2-3; D perhaps matches TRBD2 (6 bases). The V end lost 4 bases, the J end lost 0 bases, and 13 bases lay between the germline ends. The germline V gene encodes CDR1 KGHDR and CDR2 SFDVKD. The CDR3 loop spans 16 amino acids. The CDR3 bases are TGTGCCACCAGTGACCCCAGACTAGTTAGCACAGATACGCAGTATTTT. It codes for CATSDPRLVSTDTQYF.

CDR3 amino acids: CASSLTPGREKVQFF. The DNA for the CDR3 is TGTGCCAGCAGCCTCACGCCGGGGCGGGAGAAGGTGCAGTTCTTC. The V gene is TRBV7-2, the J gene TRBJ2-1; TRBD2 matches at 7 bases. V lost 5 bases and J lost 12; bases outside the gene matches: 16. CDR1 and CDR2 (germline): SGHTA, FQGNSA. The CDR3 is 15 residues long.

The chain joins TRBV28 to TRBJ1-5, with D tentatively TRBD1 (6 bases). V was trimmed by 2 bases and J by 11 bases, leaving 16 bases between them. Germline V lookup: CDR1 MDHEN, CDR2 SYDVKM. The CDR3 spans 14 residues. CDR3 DNA sequence: TGTGCCAGCAGTTTACAACCCCCGGGGGCGGCCCAGCATTTT. It yields the protein CASSLQPPGAAQHF.

The J gene is TRBJ2-1, the V gene TRBV4-3; 15 bases are shared with TRBD2. With 0 bases clipped from V and 13 bases from J, the junction kept 4 bases outside the gene matches. CDR3 length: 15 amino acids. CDR1 is LGHNA, CDR2 YSLEER, per germline. The CDR3 coding sequence is TGCGCCAGCAGCCAAGAGGGACTAGCGGGAGGTTTCCAGTTCTTC. As protein: CASSQEGLAGGFQFF.